The 23 T cell receptor beta chains given below trace back to one sample, sequenced in a study of response to subunit inactivated influenza vaccine. One entry per CDR3 protein, called by TCRdb with MiXCR from the RT-PCR reads. The data contain 550,000 to 800,000 distinct CDR3 sequences, more than 15% of them singletons. Sequenced material: PBMCs from blood, taken roughly 12 days after vaccination. The receptors were gathered from a man between 45 and 60 years old who received an inactivated influenza vaccine.

The V call is TRBV6-5, the J call TRBJ2-7; 9 nucleotides align to TRBD1. The CDR3 contains 15 residues. V trimming: 2 bases; J trimming: 3 bases; junction bases outside the gene matches: 5. Germline V gene lookup returns CDR1 MNHEY and CDR2 SVGAGI. CDR3 residues: CASSYSDRGVYEQYF. The CDR3 nucleotides read TGTGCCAGCAGTTACAGCGACAGGGGGGTCTACGAGCAGTACTTC.

This clonotype was seen only a few times. The chain recombines TRBV4-2 with TRBJ2-2; D not resolved. The CDR3 extends over 16 amino acids. CDR1 and CDR2 from the germline V gene are LGHNA and YNFKEQ. V was trimmed by 1 base and J by 2 bases, leaving 11 bases between them. The CDR3 sequence: CASSQVFAGNTGELFF. In DNA form, the CDR3 reads TGTGCCAGCAGCCAAGTTTTCGCAGGAAACACCGGGGAGCTGTTTTTT.

The chain has TRBV5-1 and TRBJ2-1; 9 nucleotides agree with TRBD1. The CDR3 contains 16 residues. The J segment lost 7 bases and the V segment lost 2 bases, leaving 10 bases of the junction unmatched. CDR1 and CDR2 from the germline V gene are SGHRS and YFSETQ. In DNA form, the CDR3 reads TGCGCCAGCAGCTTTTTCCCGGGACAGGGAAATAATGAGCAGTTCTTC. It is translated as CASSFFPGQGNNEQFF.

The chain recombines TRBV29-1 with TRBJ2-1, with 7 bases fitting TRBD2. Trimming cost V 7 bases and J 3 bases; bases outside gene matches: 3. CDR3 length: 12 amino acids. CDR1 and CDR2 from the germline V gene are SQVTM and ANQGSEA. In DNA, the CDR3 is TGCAGCGAGTCTAGCGGCTACAATGAGCAGTTCTTC. Translating it yields CSESSGYNEQFF.

The CDR3, as DNA: TGTGCCAGCAGTGGGATTCAGATTTACAATGAGCAGTTCTTC. Its protein is CASSGIQIYNEQFF. The V gene is TRBV2, the J gene TRBJ2-1, with D uncertain. CDR1 SNHLY and CDR2 FYNNEI come from the germline V gene. The length of the CDR3 is 14 residues. The ends were cut back, 4 bases at V and 4 bases at J, with 11 bases in the middle.

The J gene is TRBJ2-1, the V gene TRBV7-9; 11 nucleotides line up with TRBD1. V shed 6 bases and J 8 bases; nucleotides not matched to a gene: 9. The length of the CDR3 is 15 residues. Per germline, CDR1 SEHNR and CDR2 FQNEAQ (reference sequence). In nucleotides, the CDR3 is TGTGCCAGCAGACCTCGGACAGGGGGCTTGGATGAGCAGTTCTTC. This codes for CASRPRTGGLDEQFF. Variable domain in full (rest from reference TRBV7-9 and TRBJ2-1): DTGVSQNPRHKITKRGQNVTFRCDPISEHNRLYWYRQTLGQGPEFLTYFQNEAQLEKSRLLSDRFSAERPKGSFSTLEIQRTEQGDSAMYLCASRPRTGGLDEQFFGPGTRLTVL.

The chain links TRBV5-1 to TRBJ2-1, with 11 bases lining up with TRBD2. From germline, CDR1 is SGHRS and CDR2 YFSETQ. This CDR3 is built from 17 residues. V lost 2 bases, J lost 8 bases, and 12 bases stayed unmatched. The CDR3 DNA is TGCGCCAGCAGCTTCCCCCGAACTAGCGGGGGAATCGATGAGCAGTTCTTC. Its protein is CASSFPRTSGGIDEQFF.

This clonotype came up a few times. The chain links TRBV5-1 to TRBJ2-1, with 7 positions matching TRBD2. The CDR3 runs to 17 residues. J was trimmed by 3 bases and V by 7 bases; bases with no gene match: 16. From germline, CDR1 is SGHRS and CDR2 YFSETQ. The CDR3 region has the DNA TGCGCCAGCGCCCCGAGGTACGGGGGGAACATCTACAATGAGCAGTTCTTC. This codes for CASAPRYGGNIYNEQFF.

This clonotype showed up just a few times. The chain joins TRBV7-9 to TRBJ1-1, with 7 positions matching TRBD1. V lost 5 bases to trimming and J lost 5 bases; unmatched junction nucleotides: 8. Per the germline V gene, CDR1 is SEHNR and CDR2 is FQNEAQ (reference sequence). This CDR3 is built from 14 residues. This CDR3 reads CASSEQGMRTEAFF. CDR3 in DNA: TGTGCCAGCAGCGAACAGGGGATGAGGACTGAAGCTTTCTTT.

This clonotype showed up just a few times. This chain links TRBV7-2 with TRBJ1-5; D is unresolved. Germline CDR1 SGHTA, CDR2 FQGNSA. Trimming removed 5 bases from V and 6 bases from J, with 14 bases in between. This CDR3 contains 14 residues. DNA of the CDR3: TGTGCCAGCAGCCCAGCCTGGGCAGGTCAGCCCCAGCATTTT. It yields the protein CASSPAWAGQPQHF.

The CDR3 DNA reads TGTGCCAGCAGCTTAACCATTCCGGGACAGAACTACAATGAGCAGTTCTTC. Translation: CASSLTIPGQNYNEQFF. V is TRBV5-5 and J is TRBJ2-1; 7 nucleotides agree with TRBD1. With 2 bases clipped from V and 3 bases from J, the junction kept 11 bases outside the gene matches. This CDR3 has 17 amino acids. Germline lookup yields CDR1 SGHKS and CDR2 YYEKEE (reference sequence).

The rearrangement joins TRBV6-2 or TRBV6-3 to TRBJ2-1; 12 bases line up with TRBD2. The CDR3 length is 16 residues. With V trimmed by 6 bases and J by 7 bases, 10 bases remained unmatched. Germline V gives CDR1 MNHEY, CDR2 SVGEGT. The CDR3 region has the DNA TGTGCCAGCAGCTCCTTCCTAGCGGGAGGGCAAAATGAGCAGTTCTTC. It encodes CASSSFLAGGQNEQFF.

The rearrangement uses TRBV5-1 and TRBJ2-3; 8 bases align to TRBD1. The germline CDR1 and CDR2 sequences are SGHRS and YFSETQ. Losses at the gene ends were 4 bases for V and 3 bases for J; bases not matched to a gene: 10. This CDR3 has 16 residues. For the CDR3, the DNA is TGCGCCAGCAGCAGGACAGGGACGGGAGAAACAGATACGCAGTATTTT. Amino acids: CASSRTGTGETDTQYF.

This clonotype was counted at least ten times. The V call is TRBV29-1, the J call TRBJ1-2; no definite D call. The V and J ends lost 1 base and 3 bases respectively, with 9 bases between them. Germline assignment: CDR1 SQVTM and CDR2 ANQGSEA. This CDR3 has 13 amino acids. The chain's CDR3 is CSVEAGTDYGYTF. Here the CDR3 DNA reads TGCAGCGTTGAAGCAGGCACAGACTATGGCTACACCTTC.

This clonotype has ten or more counts. The chain couples TRBV7-2 to TRBJ2-3; 7 bases line up with TRBD1. The V and J ends lost 6 bases and 3 bases, in that order; junction bases with no gene match: 9. This CDR3 is built from 15 residues. Germline CDR1 SGHTA, CDR2 FQGNSA. The CDR3 region has the DNA TGTGCCAGCAGTCGCATCGGGACAGATACAGATACGCAGTATTTT. Its protein is CASSRIGTDTDTQYF.

This chain links TRBV3-1 with TRBJ2-1, with 10 bases lining up with TRBD2. CDR3 length: 15 amino acids. Germline-derived CDR1 and CDR2 are LGHDT and YNNKEL (reference sequence). V was pared by 4 bases and J by 6 bases, with 6 bases of the junction left unmatched. CDR3 residues: CASSPSGSKFNEQFF. The CDR3 DNA is TGTGCCAGCAGCCCTAGCGGGAGTAAGTTCAATGAGCAGTTCTTC.

The chain joins TRBV4-3 to TRBJ2-1; tentative D call: TRBD1 (7 bases). Germline CDR1 and CDR2: LGHNA and YSLEER. With 0 bases removed from V and 5 bases from J, the gap between germline ends came to 17 bases. This CDR3 spans 17 amino acids. Here the CDR3 DNA reads TGCGCCAGCAGCCAAGAGGTTGGCCAGGGGGGAAACAATGAGCAGTTCTTC. Translated: CASSQEVGQGGNNEQFF.

The gene calls are TRBV7-9 and TRBJ1-4; no definite D call. CDR1 and CDR2 from the germline V gene are SEHNR and FQNEAQ (reference sequence). The CDR3 is 16 amino acids. With 2 bases removed from V and 0 bases from J, the gap between germline ends came to 10 bases. The CDR3 sequence is CASSLNGIPTNEKLFF. The CDR3 DNA reads TGTGCCAGCAGCTTAAACGGGATTCCAACTAATGAAAAACTGTTTTTT.

This chain connects TRBV7-9 to TRBJ1-5; possible D gene TRBD1, 6 bases. The V end was cut by 5 bases, the J end by 4 bases, with 12 bases between. The CDR3 contains 14 residues. Germline CDR1 SEHNR, CDR2 FQNEAQ (reference sequence). For the CDR3, the DNA is TGTGCCAGCAGCCACGGACAGTGGAATCAGCCCCAGCATTTT. Translating it yields CASSHGQWNQPQHF.

There are a few counts of this clonotype. The chain employs TRBV12-3 or TRBV12-4 and TRBJ2-2; 8 bases line up with TRBD1. J was trimmed by 6 bases and V by 1 base; bases with no gene match: 7. This CDR3 is 16 amino acids long. DNA of the CDR3: TGTGCCAGCAGTTTAGGACAGGGGCTGTGGCCCGGGGAGCTGTTTTTT. This translates into CASSLGQGLWPGELFF.

This clonotype was seen a few times. V usage is TRBV10-3 and J usage is TRBJ2-1; 12 bases fit TRBD2. Germline-derived CDR1 and CDR2 are ENHRY and SYGVKD. The CDR3 has 14 amino acids. V dropped 10 bases and J dropped 5; count of bases not matched to a gene: 6. The CDR3, as DNA: TGTGCCACCCAGACTAGCGGGAGTAACAATGAGCAGTTCTTC. Its protein product is CATQTSGSNNEQFF.

This chain joins TRBV5-1 and TRBJ2-7; TRBD2 matches 11 bases. CDR1 and CDR2 from the germline V gene are SGHRS and YFSETQ. This CDR3 has 15 residues. The ends lost 4 bases at V and 2 bases at J; junction bases unmatched: 5. CDR3 protein: CASSDLAGGPYEQYF. CDR3 DNA: TGCGCCAGCAGCGACCTAGCGGGGGGTCCCTACGAGCAGTACTTC.

The genes are TRBV10-3 and TRBJ2-6, with 10 bases lining up with TRBD1. J gave up 2 bases and V 2 bases, and 3 bases lay outside the gene matches. The CDR3 contains 17 residues. In germline, CDR1 is ENHRY, CDR2 SYGVKD. The CDR3 loop is CAISERTGGAGANVLTF. The CDR3 DNA reads as TGTGCCATCAGTGAGAGGACAGGGGGTGCTGGGGCCAACGTCCTGACTTTC.